This entry lists 14 T cell receptor beta chains sequenced from one sample in a study of T cells in Graves' hyperthyroidism and ophthalmopathy. The CDR3 regions of TCR beta were amplified from RNA transcripts. HTBI primers drove first-round RT-PCR of the TCR CDR3. TCRdb reanalysed the multiplex PCR reads using MiXCR and keeps one entry per CDR3 protein. This sample has roughly 200,000 distinct CDR3 sequences, with around 17% found just once. Sequencing used blood. Receptor source: a man aged 35 to 55 with Graves' hyperthyroidism.

The sample holds a few counts of this clonotype. The V call is TRBV9, the J call TRBJ2-7; D gene ambiguous. V lost 4 bases and J lost 2, with 13 bases in between. CDR3 size: 14 residues. Germline V gene data show CDR1 as SGDLS and CDR2 as YYNGEE. CDR3: CASSITSDPYEQYF. CDR3 in DNA: TGTGCCAGCAGCATTACCTCAGACCCCTACGAGCAGTACTTC. The whole variable domain, filled in from reference TRBV9 and TRBJ2-7, reads DSGVTQTPKHLITATGQRVTLRCSPRSGDLSVYWYQQSLDQGLQFLIQYYNGEERAKGNILERFSAQQFPDLHSELNLSSLELGDSALYFCASSITSDPYEQYFGPGTRLTVT.

In this sample, this clonotype turned up many times. The V call is TRBV20-1, the J call TRBJ2-1; a possible D gene is TRBD1 (6 bases). Trimming removed 3 bases from V and 8 bases from J, with 17 bases in between. CDR1 is DFQATT and CDR2 is SNEGSKA in the germline V gene (reference sequence). The length of the CDR3 is 14 residues. The chain's CDR3 is CSARSQGRVDEQFF. The DNA of the CDR3 is TGCAGTGCTAGGAGTCAGGGGCGCGTCGATGAGCAGTTCTTC.

The genes are TRBV11-2 and TRBJ1-6; D gene ambiguous. This CDR3 contains 17 residues. The V and J ends lost 1 base and 3 bases respectively, with 13 bases between them. Germline values: CDR1 SGHAT, CDR2 FQNNGV. The CDR3 DNA is TGTGCCAGCAGCTTAGCGTTGGGAACGGACTATAATTCACCCCTCCACTTT. This translates into CASSLALGTDYNSPLHF.

This clonotype was seen ten or more times. The genes are TRBV11-3 and TRBJ2-3, with 7 bases that match TRBD1. V was clipped by 5 bases and J by 2 bases; unmatched bases: 4. CDR1 is SGHNT, CDR2 YENEEA, per germline. The CDR3 runs 14 residues. Written as DNA, the CDR3 is TGTGCCAGCAGCCCAGGGGGATTCACAGATACGCAGTATTTT. Translating it yields CASSPGGFTDTQYF.

This clonotype was observed many times. The chain couples TRBV7-9 to TRBJ1-6; no firm D call. This CDR3 spans 13 amino acids. Trimming removed 8 bases at V and 8 bases at J, with 13 bases between. The germline CDR1 and CDR2 sequences are SEHNR and FQNEAQ (reference sequence). CDR3 sequence reads: CASQAQEDSPLHF. For the CDR3, the DNA is TGTGCCAGCCAGGCACAAGAGGATTCACCCCTCCACTTT.

This clonotype was seen many times. The chain has TRBV7-2 and TRBJ2-2; 7 nucleotides match TRBD2. Germline values: CDR1 SGHTA, CDR2 FQGNSA. J was trimmed by 6 bases and V by 5 bases; bases with no gene match: 6. The CDR3 has 14 residues. CDR3 nucleotide sequence: TGTGCCAGCAGCGACCGACTAGCCCCCGGGGAGCTGTTTTTT. It yields the protein CASSDRLAPGELFF.

This clonotype was seen ten or more times. The chain joins TRBV5-1 to TRBJ2-1; D is uncertain. Germline-derived CDR1 and CDR2 are SGHRS and YFSETQ. The CDR3 has 14 amino acids. The V and J ends lost 5 bases and 5 bases respectively, with 14 bases between them. The DNA of the CDR3 is TGCGCCAGCAGGGGGTCGTTGACGAACAATGAGCAGTTCTTC. Translation gives CASRGSLTNNEQFF.

There are many counts of this clonotype. The chain combines TRBV6-1 with TRBJ2-7; 10 bases are shared with TRBD1. V dropped 6 bases and J dropped 3; count of bases not matched to a gene: 11. Germline-derived CDR1 and CDR2 are MNHNS and SASEGT. This CDR3 comprises 16 residues. The CDR3 region is CASSPGTGVLLYEQYF. The DNA of the CDR3 is TGTGCCAGCAGCCCCGGGACAGGGGTACTCCTCTACGAGCAGTACTTC.

The chain has TRBV2 and TRBJ1-1; D not certain. V was pared by 8 bases and J by 1 base, with 14 bases between. This CDR3 has 14 amino acids. Germline V gene lookup returns CDR1 SNHLY and CDR2 FYNNEI. The CDR3 loop reads CASGRLGGNTEAFF. In nucleotides, the CDR3 is TGTGCCAGCGGTAGATTGGGAGGGAACACTGAAGCTTTCTTT. The variable domain in full, with the rest retrieved from reference TRBV2 and TRBJ1-1, is EPEVTQTPSHQVTQMGQEVILRCVPISNHLYFYWYRQILGQKVEFLVSFYNNEISEKSEIFDDQFSVERPDGSNFTLKIRSTKLEDSAMYFCASGRLGGNTEAFFGQGTRLTVV.

There are many counts of this clonotype. This chain connects TRBV10-1 to TRBJ2-4, with TRBD1 matching 10 bases. This CDR3 is 14 amino acids long. After removal of 4 bases from V and 8 bases from J, the junction contained 5 bases not matched to a gene. CDR1 is WNHNN and CDR2 is SYGVQD in the germline V gene (reference sequence). The CDR3 is CASSGLGQGDIQYF. CDR3 DNA sequence: TGCGCCAGCAGTGGCCTTGGACAGGGGGACATTCAGTACTTC.

This chain joins TRBV20-1 and TRBJ1-5; D ambiguous. The V end was cut by 3 bases, the J end by 2 bases, with 11 bases between. The CDR3 contains 14 residues. Germline values: CDR1 DFQATT, CDR2 SNEGSKA (reference sequence). CDR3 in amino acids: CSARIPFGNQPQHF. CDR3 sequence (DNA): TGCAGTGCTAGGATACCTTTCGGCAATCAGCCCCAGCATTTT.

This clonotype came up many times. This chain joins TRBV11-2 and TRBJ1-4, with D tentatively TRBD1 (6 bases). Trimming cost V 2 bases and J 7 bases, with 14 bases left between them. The germline V gene has CDR1 SGHAT and CDR2 FQNNGV. The CDR3 loop spans 15 amino acids. The chain's CDR3 is CASSLSQGIIEKLFF. CDR3 DNA: TGTGCCAGCAGCTTATCGCAGGGGATCATTGAAAAACTGTTTTTT.

The chain carries TRBV6-5 and TRBJ1-6, with TRBD1 as a possible D gene (5 bases). Trimming shortened V by 0 bases and J by 4 bases, and 13 bases separated the two germline ends. Germline CDR1 and CDR2: MNHEY and SVGAGI. The CDR3 is 17 residues long. The CDR3 DNA is TGTGCCAGCAGTTACTCCGGGACCGAAAATTATAATTCACCCCTCCACTTT. Protein product: CASSYSGTENYNSPLHF.

As to this clonotype: A much more abundant neighbour one base away suggests this may be a read error. This CDR3 fails to terminate in the conserved phenylalanine or tryptophan, so it likely reflects a read error. The chain employs TRBV6-2 or TRBV6-3 and TRBJ2-7; TRBD2 matches at 13 bases. The CDR3 is made up of 14 amino acids. CDR1 MNHEY and CDR2 SVGEGT come from the germline V gene. Losses at the gene ends were 4 bases for V and 4 bases for J; bases not matched to a gene: 1. The DNA of the CDR3 is TGTGCCAGCAGTTTGACTAGCGGGGGGTACGAGCAGTACCTC. Its protein is CASSLTSGGYEQYL.